These 22 T cell receptor beta chains came from one sample sequenced in a study of radiation and T cells in renal cell carcinoma. The time point is: baseline pretreatment blood. The treatment here: 15 Gy SBRT to primary tumor, nephrectomy 4 weeks later. The assay was immunoSEQ multiplex PCR, and TCRdb's table has in-frame clones only and misses some. Here the sample spans 100,000 to 150,000 clones, around 80% being singletons. The sample in question was blood, obtained from a patient whose treatment included radiotherapy and nephrectomy. The receptor source for this set is a woman aged 60-75 years with renal cell carcinoma.

This chain uses TRBV4-3 with TRBJ2-1; 10 positions agree with TRBD2. The junction had 10 bases not matched to a gene; V was cut back by 0 bases and J by 5 bases. The CDR3 is made up of 18 amino acids. CDR1 and CDR2 (germline): LGHNA, YSLEER. This CDR3 is CASSQDPPRLAGDNEQFF. CDR3 DNA sequence: TGCGCCAGCAGCCAAGATCCTCCGCGCCTAGCGGGAGACAATGAGCAGTTCTTC.

The chain employs TRBV28 and TRBJ1-5; possible D gene TRBD1, 5 bases. CDR3 length: 15 residues. Germline CDR1 is MDHEN and CDR2 is SYDVKM. The V and J ends lost 6 bases and 0 bases respectively, with 12 bases between them. The DNA for the CDR3 is TGTGCCAGCAGCTTGACAGAGTATAGCAATCAGCCCCAGCATTTT. Its protein product is CASSLTEYSNQPQHF.

The chain joins TRBV7-2 to TRBJ1-3; 8 bases map to TRBD1. The V and J ends lost 4 bases and 4 bases, in that order; junction bases with no gene match: 3. This CDR3 has 14 amino acids. CDR1 is SGHTA, CDR2 FQGNSA, per germline. CDR3: CASSYTGGGNTIYF. In nucleotides, the CDR3 is TGTGCCAGCAGCTATACAGGGGGAGGAAACACCATATATTTT.

The V and J genes are TRBV21-1 and TRBJ1-1; the table assigns TRBD1, which was not confirmed against the DNA. TRBV21-1 is assigned pseudogene status. This CDR3 spans 13 amino acids. This CDR3 is CARQGGPNTEAFF. The DNA for the CDR3 is TGTGCCAGACAGGGGGGCCCGAACACTGAAGCTTTCTTT.

The chain carries TRBV5-4 and TRBJ2-7; D is unresolved. V was cut by 0 bases and J by 4 bases, with 2 bases left in between. Germline lookup yields CDR1 SGHNT and CDR2 YYREEE (reference sequence). CDR3 length equals 11 residues. CDR3 sequence (DNA): TGTGCCAGCAGCTTGGGGTACGAGCAGTACTTC. Its protein product is CASSLGYEQYF. The complete variable domain, with remaining parts taken from reference TRBV5-4 and TRBJ2-7, reads ETGVTQSPTHLIKTRGQQVTLRCSSQSGHNTVSWYQQALGQGPQFIFQYYREEENGRGNFPPRFSGLQFPNYSSELNVNALELDDSALYLCASSLGYEQYFGPGTRLTVT.

The genes are TRBV7-2 and TRBJ1-3; D possibly corresponds to TRBD1 (6 bases). V was clipped by 5 bases and J by 4 bases, with 15 bases between them. The CDR3 sequence is 15 residues long. Germline V gene lookup returns CDR1 SGHTA and CDR2 FQGNSA. DNA for the CDR3: TGTGCCAGCAGCCCGCCCCGGGGGCTGGGAAACACCATATATTTT. The encoded protein is CASSPPRGLGNTIYF.

The chain combines TRBV19 with TRBJ2-2, with D hard to call. CDR3 size: 12 residues. The V end lost 5 bases, the J end lost 8 bases, and 9 bases lay between the germline ends. Germline assignment: CDR1 LNHDA and CDR2 SQIVND (reference sequence). Here the CDR3 DNA reads TGTGCCAGTAGTCTGACCCCAGGGGAGCTGTTTTTT. Its translation: CASSLTPGELFF.

The sample holds one count of this clone. This chain uses TRBV9 with TRBJ1-2; D is ambiguous. The CDR3 spans 15 residues. V was clipped by 0 bases and J by 0 bases, with 9 bases between them. Per germline, CDR1 SGDLS and CDR2 YYNGEE. The CDR3 DNA is TGTGCCAGCAGCGTAGGTGTCAGTTCTAACTATGGCTACACCTTC. As protein: CASSVGVSSNYGYTF.

The CDR3 loop reads CSARTGPRLKDQENIQYF. As DNA, the CDR3 is TGCAGCGCCCGGACAGGGCCACGATTAAAGGACCAAGAAAACATTCAGTACTTC. V and J are TRBV29-1 and TRBJ2-4; 8 bases line up with TRBD1. Looked up from germline, CDR1 is SQVTM and CDR2 is ANQGSEA. The CDR3 is 18 amino acids. Losses at the gene ends were 7 bases for V and 5 bases for J; bases not matched to a gene: 22. Full variable domain (missing parts from reference TRBV29-1 and TRBJ2-4): SAVISQKPSRDICQRGTSLTIQCQVDSQVTMMFWYRQQPGQSLTLIATANQGSEATYESGFVIDKFPISRPNLTFSTLTVSNMSPEDSSIYLCSARTGPRLKDQENIQYFGAGTRLSVL.

The CDR3 DNA follows: TGTGCCAGCAGTGCCGAGGGGGGGGGCTCCTACGAGCAGTACTTC. Its protein product is CASSAEGGGSYEQYF. This chain connects TRBV6-1 to TRBJ2-7; a weak D match, TRBD2 (7 bases). V was cut by 4 bases and J by 0 bases, with 13 bases left in between. CDR3 length: 15 residues. Germline CDR1 is MNHNS and CDR2 is SASEGT.

This clone was counted only a few times. This chain joins TRBV19 and TRBJ1-1; no clear D gene. This CDR3 has 13 amino acids. The V and J ends lost 6 bases and 4 bases respectively, with 12 bases between them. CDR1 and CDR2 (germline): LNHDA, SQIVND (reference sequence). CDR3: CASSRIKGTEAFF. CDR3 coding DNA: TGTGCCAGTAGCCGAATAAAAGGCACTGAAGCTTTCTTT.

The chain couples TRBV21-1 to TRBJ2-1; TRBD1 is taken as the D call from the table, unchecked against the DNA. TRBV21-1 is annotated as a pseudogene. This CDR3 is 16 amino acids long. CDR3 DNA sequence: TGTGCCAGCAATAACAGACAAGCTAAGAGCTACAATGAGCAGTTCTTC. Translation gives CASNNRQAKSYNEQFF.

The chain couples TRBV21-1 to TRBJ1-3; TRBD1 reflects the table's D call only, with no check against the DNA. TRBV21-1 is termed a pseudogene. The CDR3 length is 16 residues. The CDR3 DNA sequence: TGTGCCAGCAGCGCATGGACAGGGTGTGGAGGAAACACCATATATTTT. Protein: CASSAWTGCGGNTIYF.

The J gene is TRBJ2-3, the V gene TRBV7-3, with 8 positions matching TRBD1. Per the germline V gene, CDR1 is SGHTA and CDR2 is FQGTGA. The trim removed 5 bases at V and 5 bases at J, leaving 6 bases unmatched. This CDR3 is built from 14 residues. For the CDR3, the DNA is TGTGCCAGCAGCGTGACAGGGGCCGGAGATACGCAGTATTTT. It is translated as CASSVTGAGDTQYF. The full variable domain, its missing parts supplied by reference TRBV7-3 and TRBJ2-3, is GAGVSQTPSNKVTEKGKYVELRCDPISGHTALYWYRQSLGQGPEFLIYFQGTGAADDSGLPNDRFFAVRPEGSVSTLKIQRTERGDSAVYLCASSVTGAGDTQYFGPGTRLTVL.

This clone was found once. The chain joins TRBV4-1 to TRBJ2-7, with D perhaps matching TRBD1 or TRBD2 (5 bases each). Germline CDR1 is MGHRA and CDR2 is YSYEKL. V lost 0 bases, J lost 5 bases, and 14 bases lay in between. This CDR3 contains 15 residues. The CDR3: CASSQESRDGNEQYF. CDR3 nucleotides: TGCGCCAGCAGCCAAGAATCCAGGGACGGGAACGAGCAGTACTTC.

The chain combines TRBV2 with TRBJ1-3; no definite D call. V was pared by 4 bases and J by 1 base, with 5 bases between. CDR1 is SNHLY, CDR2 FYNNEI, per germline. This CDR3 is built from 13 residues. In nucleotides, the CDR3 is TGTGCCAGCAGTGTCCAATCTGGAAACACCATATATTTT. It codes for CASSVQSGNTIYF.

The chain uses TRBV30 and TRBJ2-7; D tentatively reads TRBD1 or TRBD2 (5 bases each). This CDR3 region has 17 residues. Germline-derived CDR1 and CDR2 are GTSNPN and SVGIG (reference sequence). Trimming left V 4 bases short and J 7 bases short, with 29 bases between. The CDR3: CAWIRTQVPTGIGEQYF. CDR3 DNA: TGTGCCTGGATTCGTACACAGGTTCCGACGGGAATCGGAGAGCAGTACTTC.

This clone has a single count. The rearrangement links TRBV5-1 to TRBJ1-2, with 8 bases that match TRBD1. Germline CDR1 and CDR2: SGHRS and YFSETQ. V shed 2 bases, J shed 8 bases, and the junction held 14 bases outside the gene matches. The CDR3 consists of 16 residues. The DNA for the CDR3 is TGCGCCAGCAGCTTCGCACAGGGGGGAGGAACGGGAGGCTACACCTTC. Amino acid sequence: CASSFAQGGGTGGYTF.

The chain joins TRBV18 to TRBJ2-7; possible D gene TRBD1, 6 bases. V gave up 3 bases and J gave up 2 bases, with 11 bases separating them. This CDR3 has 14 amino acids. Germline CDR1 KGHSH, CDR2 LQKENI. For the CDR3, the DNA is TGTGCCAGCTCACCGCGGACAGAGACCTACGAGCAGTACTTC. It encodes CASSPRTETYEQYF.

The V call is TRBV6-6, the J call TRBJ2-7; 7 nucleotides align to TRBD2. The germline V gene has CDR1 MNHNY and CDR2 SVGAGI (reference sequence). This CDR3 spans 14 amino acids. Germline trimming cut 4 bases from V and 0 bases from J; bases unmatched to any gene: 3. The CDR3 nucleotides are TGTGCCAGCAGTTTGGGACTACTCTCCTACGAGCAGTACTTC. It encodes CASSLGLLSYEQYF.

This chain links TRBV4-2 with TRBJ2-7, with 7 bases matching TRBD2. Germline CDR1 is LGHNA and CDR2 is YNFKEQ. Unmatched junction bases numbered 9, after V lost 0 bases and J lost 4 bases. The CDR3 is made up of 16 amino acids. CDR3 DNA: TGTGCCAGCAGCCAAGAAATGGGCGGGAGAAGGTACGAGCAGTACTTC. Translating gives CASSQEMGGRRYEQYF.

This sequence joins TRBV7-9 and TRBJ1-4; D ambiguous. Trimming pared 2 bases from V and 0 bases from J, leaving 7 bases between. The CDR3 is 15 amino acids. Per germline, CDR1 SEHNR and CDR2 FQNEAQ (reference sequence). The CDR3 is CASSLFSATNEKLFF. In DNA, the CDR3 is TGTGCCAGCAGCTTATTCTCAGCAACTAATGAAAAACTGTTTTTT.